This T cell receptor (beta chain) stems from a study of T cells after yellow fever vaccination. TCRdb reanalysed the 5' RACE reads using MiXCR and keeps one entry per CDR3 protein. This table has nearly 550,000 distinct CDR3 sequences, 19% appearing once. This specimen consisted of PBMCs, obtained 15 days after the yellow fever booster vaccination. The TCR sequence derives from a man younger than 40 who received the YFV17D yellow fever vaccine.

The CDR3 bases are TGTGCCAGCAAACCAGACACGTCCGGAGAGCAGTACTTC. Its protein is CASKPDTSGEQYF. V is TRBV6-2 or TRBV6-3 and J is TRBJ2-7, with D uncertain. The CDR3 runs 13 residues. The ends were cut back, 7 bases at V and 7 bases at J, with 17 bases in the middle. The germline CDR1 and CDR2 sequences are MNHEY and SVGEGT.